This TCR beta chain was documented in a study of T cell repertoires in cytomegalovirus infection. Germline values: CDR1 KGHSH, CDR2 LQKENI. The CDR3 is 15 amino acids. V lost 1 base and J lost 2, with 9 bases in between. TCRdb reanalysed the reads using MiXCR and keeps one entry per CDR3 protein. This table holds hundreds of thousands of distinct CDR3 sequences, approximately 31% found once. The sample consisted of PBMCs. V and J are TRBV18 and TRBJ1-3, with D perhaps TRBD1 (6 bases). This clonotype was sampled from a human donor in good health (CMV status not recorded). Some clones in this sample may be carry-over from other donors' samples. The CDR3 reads CASSPLSGAGNTIYF. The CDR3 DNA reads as TGTGCCAGCTCACCACTTTCAGGGGCTGGAAACACCATATATTTT. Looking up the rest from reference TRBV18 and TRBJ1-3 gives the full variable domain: NAGVMQNPRHLVRRRGQEARLRCSPMKGHSHVYWYRQLPEEGLKFMVYLQKENIIDESGMPKERFSAEFPKEGPSILRIQQVVRGDSAAYFCASSPLSGAGNTIYFGEGSWLTVV.